The rows below give T cell receptor beta chains drawn from one sample of a study of T cells in Graves' hyperthyroidism and ophthalmopathy. TCRdb redid the calling of the multiplex PCR reads with MiXCR, one entry per CDR3 protein. Here the sample spans 450,000 to 650,000 distinct CDR3 sequences, under 20% being singletons. Material: blood. Receptor source: a woman younger than 35 with Graves' ophthalmopathy. CDR3s include the opening cysteine and the closing phenylalanine or tryptophan. The D gene is left open where the match is weak. Some rows mark clone size as missing; the rest say once, few, many or name a class of expanded clone.

d_call j_call clone_size v_call cdr3_aa cdr3_nt
- TRBJ1-1 many TRBV29-1 CSVHYSAEAFF TGCAGCGTCCACTACAGCGCTGAAGCTTTCTTT
- TRBJ2-1 many TRBV11-3 CASSSTAYNEQFF TGTGCCAGCAGCTCAACCGCCTACAATGAGCAGTTCTTC
- TRBJ2-5 many TRBV2 CASSVSIETQYF TGTGCCAGCAGTGTGAGCATAGAGACCCAGTACTTC
- TRBJ2-1 many TRBV12-3/TRBV12-4 CASTAWDPHEQFF TGTGCCAGCACTGCTTGGGATCCCCATGAGCAGTTCTTC
- TRBJ2-2 once TRBV20-1 CSASGPNTGELFF TGCAGTGCTAGCGGCCCGAACACCGGGGAGCTGTTTTTT
- TRBJ2-2 - TRBV5-5 CASSLLSGTGELFF TGTGCCAGCAGCTTATTATCGGGGACCGGGGAGCTGTTTTTT
TRBD2 TRBJ2-3 - TRBV5-6 CASSWEGNTQYF TGTGCCAGCAGCTGGGAGGGAAATACGCAGTATTTT
- TRBJ2-2 many TRBV11-2 CASSSLRGIGELFF TGTGCCAGCAGCTCCCTCAGAGGTATCGGGGAGCTGTTTTTT
- TRBJ1-2 many TRBV30 CAWAVRLTSDYGYTF TGTGCCTGGGCGGTGCGCTTGACAAGTGACTATGGCTACACCTTC
TRBD2 TRBJ2-1 - TRBV2 CASSFTSGGASLYNEQFF TGTGCCAGCAGTTTTACTAGCGGGGGGGCCTCCCTCTACAATGAGCAGTTCTTC
- TRBJ1-1 many TRBV7-9 CASSGGGQGKNTEAFF TGTGCCAGCAGCGGGGGGGGTCAGGGAAAGAACACTGAAGCTTTCTTT
TRBD1 TRBJ1-5 - TRBV10-3 CAISQDRGLSQPQHF TGTGCCATCAGCCAGGACAGGGGGCTAAGTCAGCCCCAGCATTTT
- TRBJ1-2 many TRBV30 CAWSATGSYGYTF TGTGCCTGGAGTGCCACGGGGTCCTATGGCTACACCTTC
- TRBJ2-7 few TRBV20-1 CSAQGGQGSSYEQYF TGCAGCGCCCAGGGGGGGCAGGGCAGCTCCTACGAGCAGTACTTC
- TRBJ2-2 - TRBV6-1 CASSYGGLGELFF TGTGCCAGCAGTTACGGGGGCCTAGGGGAGCTGTTTTTT
- TRBJ2-7 many TRBV7-2 CASSLARGYEQYF TGTGCCAGCAGCTTAGCGCGAGGTTACGAGCAGTACTTC
- TRBJ1-4 many TRBV28 CASSPGRIYNEKLFF TGTGCCAGCAGTCCGGGACGGATTTATAATGAAAAACTGTTTTTT
- TRBJ1-1 - TRBV13 CASSPDLYTEAFF TGCGCCAGCAGCCCTGACCTTTACACTGAAGCTTTCTTT
- TRBJ2-2 many TRBV7-2 CASSSEGLATGELFF TGTGCCAGCAGCTCCGAAGGACTTGCCACCGGGGAGCTGTTTTTT
TRBD2 TRBJ2-5 - TRBV5-1 CASSLGAGARQETQYF TGCGCCAGCAGCTTGGGTGCGGGAGCTAGACAAGAGACCCAGTACTTC
- TRBJ1-1 many TRBV9 CASSVTGNTEAFF TGTGCCAGCAGCGTGACAGGGAACACTGAAGCTTTCTTT
- TRBJ2-7 many TRBV20-1 CSALGVSYEQYF TGCAGTGCCCTGGGGGTTTCCTACGAGCAGTACTTC
TRBD1 TRBJ2-7 few TRBV18 CASSQTRQGAPTYEQYF TGTGCCAGCTCACAAACCCGACAGGGGGCGCCCACCTACGAGCAGTACTTC
TRBD1 TRBJ2-2 few TRBV5-1 CASSRGQGDYPNTGELFF TGCGCCAGCAGCCGCGGACAGGGGGACTACCCAAACACCGGGGAGCTGTTTTTT
- TRBJ1-2 many TRBV11-2 CASSLYISREGNYGYTF TGTGCCAGCAGCCTGTATATAAGCAGGGAGGGAAACTATGGCTACACCTTC
- TRBJ2-1 few TRBV20-1 CSARDHLGDLSYNEQFF TGCAGTGCTAGAGATCACCTAGGGGACCTGTCCTACAATGAGCAGTTCTTC
- TRBJ2-1 - TRBV27 CASSRSWQGEINEQFF TGTGCCAGCAGCCGCTCGTGGCAGGGTGAAATCAATGAGCAGTTCTTC
- TRBJ2-1 many TRBV20-1 CSARDLGRNEQFF TGCAGTGCTAGAGACCTGGGTAGGAATGAGCAGTTCTTC
TRBD2 TRBJ2-1 many TRBV7-6 CASSLAAGESNEQFF TGTGCCAGCAGCTTAGCCGCGGGAGAAAGCAATGAGCAGTTCTTC
TRBD1 TRBJ2-3 many TRBV24-1 CATSDPTDRGSDTQYF TGTGCCACCAGTGACCCTACGGACAGGGGCTCCGATACGCAGTATTTT
TRBD2 TRBJ2-2 - TRBV6-1 CASQLAGDTGELFF TGTGCCAGCCAACTAGCGGGGGACACCGGGGAGCTGTTTTTT
- TRBJ2-2 many TRBV5-5 CASSSGLRSTGELFF TGTGCCAGCAGCTCGGGACTCCGAAGCACCGGGGAGCTGTTTTTT
- TRBJ1-4 - TRBV28 CASGLPDTNEKLFF TGTGCCAGCGGCCTCCCGGACACAAATGAAAAACTGTTTTTT
TRBD2 TRBJ2-1 many TRBV6-5 CASSYSPGLVDSFQRSYNEQFF TGTGCCAGCAGTTACTCCCCTGGACTAGTAGATTCATTCCAAAGGTCCTACAATGAGCAGTTCTTC
- TRBJ1-4 many TRBV5-1 CASSHQWLNEKLFF TGCGCCAGCAGTCACCAGTGGCTTAATGAAAAACTGTTTTTT
- TRBJ2-3 - TRBV9 CASSNGGGGSTDTQYF TGTGCCAGCAGCAACGGAGGGGGAGGGAGCACAGATACGCAGTATTTT
TRBD2 TRBJ2-3 - TRBV2 CASRSTSGGTTPDTQYF TGTGCCAGCAGGTCGACTAGCGGGGGGACCACCCCAGATACGCAGTATTTT
- TRBJ2-1 - TRBV15 CATSSPRLDGSSYNEQFF TGTGCCACCAGCAGCCCTAGACTGGACGGGAGCTCCTACAATGAGCAGTTCTTC
- TRBJ2-1 - TRBV29-1 CSVEDDYNEQFF TGCAGCGTTGAAGATGACTACAATGAGCAGTTCTTC
- TRBJ1-1 many TRBV28 CASTPIMTVLPEAFF TGTGCCAGCACCCCTATTATGACAGTTCTCCCTGAAGCTTTCTTT
- TRBJ2-1 many TRBV2 CASSESQYNEQFF TGTGCCAGCAGTGAATCCCAATACAATGAGCAGTTCTTC
- TRBJ2-3 - TRBV7-2 CVSSVTFSTDTQYF TGTGTCAGCAGCGTAACGTTTAGCACAGATACGCAGTATTTT
TRBD1 TRBJ2-1 many TRBV27 CASSSGQGRSLSNEQFF TGTGCCAGCAGTTCAGGACAGGGAAGGTCCCTAAGCAATGAGCAGTTCTTC
TRBD2 TRBJ2-3 few TRBV19 CASGTSGTDTQYF TGTGCCAGTGGGACTAGCGGCACAGATACGCAGTATTTT
- TRBJ1-5 - TRBV27 CASSLQGRDQPQHF TGTGCCAGCAGTTTGCAGGGACGGGATCAGCCCCAGCATTTT
TRBD2 TRBJ2-5 - TRBV12-3/TRBV12-4 CASTNLVGGTTETQYF TGTGCCAGCACAAACCTTGTCGGGGGGACTACGGAGACCCAGTACTTC
- TRBJ1-1 few TRBV29-1 CSVEGPEAFF TGCAGCGTTGAAGGGCCTGAAGCTTTCTTT
- TRBJ2-1 many TRBV5-1 CASSLVGGERDEQFF TGCGCCAGCAGCTTGGTGGGCGGGGAACGTGATGAGCAGTTCTTC
- TRBJ2-2 few TRBV9 CASSVLGRVSGELFF TGTGCCAGCAGCGTACTCGGACGCGTGTCCGGGGAGCTGTTTTTT
TRBD1 TRBJ2-7 few TRBV7-6 CASSLVSGTGREQYF TGTGCCAGCAGCTTAGTCTCCGGGACAGGGAGGGAGCAGTACTTC
- TRBJ1-4 - TRBV28 CASSRTSAAGATTNEKLFF TGTGCCAGCAGTCGGACTAGCGCGGCCGGGGCCACAACTAATGAAAAACTGTTTTTT
- TRBJ1-2 - TRBV18 CASSPLDRSTNYGYTF TGTGCCAGCTCACCACTGGACCGATCCACTAACTATGGCTACACCTTC
TRBD1 TRBJ2-2 - TRBV6-4 CASSSRDSPGELFF TGTGCCAGCAGTTCCCGGGACAGCCCCGGGGAGCTGTTTTTT
- TRBJ2-3 - TRBV5-4 CASRSPDAADTQYF TGTGCCAGCAGGTCCCCCGACGCGGCGGATACGCAGTATTTT
TRBD2 TRBJ2-5 - TRBV9 CASSYTGTREETQCF TGTGCCAGCAGCTACACCGGGACTAGGGAAGAGACCCAGTGCTTC
- TRBJ2-5 - TRBV6-2/TRBV6-3 CASSYVGSGGRETQYF TGTGCCAGCAGTTACGTAGGGTCGGGGGGCCGGGAGACCCAGTACTTC
- TRBJ1-2 many TRBV27 CASSLGGPLYGYTF TGTGCCAGCAGTTTAGGGGGACCGTTATATGGCTACACCTTC
TRBD2 TRBJ2-3 - TRBV6-1 CASSEVAGGRTDTQYF TGTGCCAGCAGTGAAGTAGCGGGGGGCAGGACAGATACGCAGTATTTT
- TRBJ1-2 - TRBV5-8 CASSPRGGEGYTF TGTGCCAGCAGCCCCCGGGGCGGCGAGGGCTACACCTTC